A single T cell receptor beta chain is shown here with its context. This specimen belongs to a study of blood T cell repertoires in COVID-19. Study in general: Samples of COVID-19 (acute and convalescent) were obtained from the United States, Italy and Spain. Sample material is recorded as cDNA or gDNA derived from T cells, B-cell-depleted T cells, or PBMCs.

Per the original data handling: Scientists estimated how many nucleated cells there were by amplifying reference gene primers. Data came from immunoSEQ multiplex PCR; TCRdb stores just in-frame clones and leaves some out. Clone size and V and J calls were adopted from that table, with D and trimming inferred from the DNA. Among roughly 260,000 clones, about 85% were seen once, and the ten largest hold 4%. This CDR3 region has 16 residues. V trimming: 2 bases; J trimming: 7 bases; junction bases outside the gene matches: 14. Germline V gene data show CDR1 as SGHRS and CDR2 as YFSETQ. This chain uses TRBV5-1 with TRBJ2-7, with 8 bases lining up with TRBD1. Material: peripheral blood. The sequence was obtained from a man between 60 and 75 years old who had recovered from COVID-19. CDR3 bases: TGCGCCAGCAGCTTAGCCCGCCTCCAGGGGGCCAGGGAGCAGTACTTC. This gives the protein CASSLARLQGAREQYF.